Listed below are T cell receptor beta chains from one sample, sequenced in a study of T cells after yellow fever vaccination. Using its own MiXCR run on the 5' RACE reads, TCRdb lists one record per CDR3 protein. The sample consists of about 330,000 distinct CDR3 sequences, roughly 4% of them appearing once. The source material was PBMCs, sampled 5 days after the yellow fever booster vaccination. The receptors come from a man between 18 and 35 years old who received the YFV17D yellow fever vaccine. CDR3s include the opening cysteine and the closing phenylalanine or tryptophan. Each record gives: V gene, clone size, D gene, J gene, CDR3 protein, CDR3 DNA. D genes are given only for firm matches. Rows may omit the clone size; those that give it use once, few, many or a size class.

>TRBV19|many|NA|TRBJ2-1
CASSPRQTNEQFF
TGTGCCAGTAGTCCCCGACAGACTAATGAGCAGTTCTTC
>TRBV7-8|NA|TRBD2|TRBJ2-3
CASSLPRLAGGSSTDTQYF
TGTGCCAGCAGCTTACCCCGACTAGCGGGGGGTTCTAGCACAGATACGCAGTATTTT
>TRBV2|many|TRBD2|TRBJ2-7
CASRTSGGSYEQYF
TGTGCCAGCAGGACTAGCGGGGGCTCGTACGAGCAGTACTTC
>TRBV6-5|NA|TRBD2|TRBJ2-1
CASSRLAGGPGNEQFF
TGTGCCAGCAGCCGACTAGCGGGGGGCCCGGGGAATGAGCAGTTCTTC
>TRBV29-1|few|NA|TRBJ2-4
CSVEDEYRRNDF
TGCAGCGTTGAAGATGAGTACAGGCGGAACGACTTC
>TRBV6-1|few|TRBD1|TRBJ2-5
CASSLRTGGLETQYF
TGTGCCAGCAGTCTCCGGACAGGGGGCCTGGAGACCCAGTACTTC
>TRBV20-1|few|TRBD2|TRBJ2-5
CSASGTSGGAVGETQYF
TGCAGTGCTAGCGGGACTAGCGGGGGGGCCGTCGGAGAGACCCAGTACTTC
>TRBV7-9|many|NA|TRBJ2-6
CASSSTGSAGANVLTF
TGTGCCAGCAGCAGCACAGGGTCCGCTGGGGCCAACGTCCTGACTTTC
>TRBV7-9|NA|TRBD1|TRBJ2-2
CASRNPAGQGPTGELFF
TGTGCCAGCAGGAATCCGGCGGGACAGGGACCCACCGGGGAGCTGTTTTTT
>TRBV7-2|NA|NA|TRBJ1-5
CASSPSLGQPQHF
TGTGCCAGCAGCCCAAGTTTGGGTCAGCCCCAGCATTTT
>TRBV25-1|NA|TRBD1|TRBJ2-3
CATTDRGHADTQYF
TGTGCCACCACTGACAGGGGGCACGCAGATACGCAGTATTTT
>TRBV7-2|many|NA|TRBJ2-1
CASSPRRGIYEQFF
TGTGCCAGCAGCCCCCGGAGGGGAATCTATGAGCAGTTCTTC
>TRBV18|few|NA|TRBJ1-6
CASSPAQGFGSPLHF
TGTGCCAGCTCACCCGCACAGGGATTTGGTTCACCCCTCCACTTT
>TRBV29-1|NA|NA|TRBJ1-2
CSVQSGSAIYGYTF
TGCAGCGTCCAGTCGGGGTCGGCTATCTATGGCTACACCTTC
>TRBV6-1|NA|NA|TRBJ2-1
CASSGMDSTDPNNEQFF
TGTGCCAGCAGTGGGATGGACAGTACGGACCCCAACAATGAGCAGTTCTTC
>TRBV18|NA|TRBD1|TRBJ2-3
CASSPRQGYTDTQYF
TGTGCCAGCTCACCAAGACAGGGATACACAGATACGCAGTATTTT